These T cell receptor beta chains were read from a single sample in a study of human T cells and chemical hapten exposure. Via MiXCR, TCRdb re-called the reads, giving one row per CDR3 protein. The sample lists fewer than 150,000 distinct CDR3 sequences; around 9% were seen once. Sequencing was performed on whole blood. The receptors were gathered from a human donor in good health. Some clones in this sample may be carry-over from other donors' samples. Both conserved end residues are part of each CDR3. The D gene is left open where the match is weak. Size values are once, few and many counts, or a class for expanded clones, and some rows have none.

size,D,V,J,CDR3,DNA
-,TRBD2,TRBV27,TRBJ2-1,CASRSGGAPYNEQFF,TGTGCCAGCAGAAGCGGGGGGGCCCCCTACAATGAGCAGTTCTTC
many,TRBD1,TRBV20-1,TRBJ1-1,CSARVNRGEAEAFF,TGCAGTGCTAGAGTCAACAGGGGCGAGGCTGAAGCTTTCTTT
few,-,TRBV6-2/TRBV6-3,TRBJ2-7,CASSYSTEYSYEQYF,TGTGCCAGCAGTTACTCGACGGAATACTCCTACGAGCAGTACTTC
many,-,TRBV6-2/TRBV6-3,TRBJ1-5,CASSYWVQPQHF,TGTGCCAGCAGTTACTGGGTACAGCCCCAGCATTTT
many,-,TRBV29-1,TRBJ1-4,CSSYREGKLFF,TGCAGCTCATACAGGGAGGGAAAACTGTTTTTT
few,-,TRBV7-2,TRBJ2-1,CASSPRRAAYNEQFF,TGTGCCAGCAGCCCCCGGCGGGCCGCCTACAATGAGCAGTTCTTC
-,-,TRBV7-9,TRBJ1-6,CASSPPWGDKNNSPLHF,TGTGCCAGCAGCCCGCCGTGGGGGGACAAAAATAATTCACCCCTCCACTTT
many,TRBD2,TRBV6-2/TRBV6-3,TRBJ2-1,CASSYTGLAGEQFF,TGTGCCAGCAGTTACACCGGACTAGCGGGAGAACAGTTCTTC
many,-,TRBV3-1,TRBJ1-2,CASSQHGPNYGYTF,TGTGCCAGCAGCCAACATGGGCCCAACTATGGCTACACCTTC
few,-,TRBV5-1,TRBJ1-2,CASSNDNYGYTF,TGCGCCAGCAGCAACGACAACTATGGCTACACCTTC
many,-,TRBV29-1,TRBJ2-5,CSPRETQYF,TGCAGCCCACGAGAGACCCAGTACTTC
many,-,TRBV5-1,TRBJ1-1,CASSLTGATEAFF,TGCGCCAGCAGCTTGACGGGGGCCACTGAAGCTTTCTTT
many,-,TRBV20-1,TRBJ2-5,CSARGSLLGVAETQYF,TGCAGTGCTAGGGGTAGCCTATTGGGGGTGGCGGAGACCCAGTACTTC
few,-,TRBV6-2/TRBV6-3,TRBJ2-2,CASAQSNTGELFF,TGTGCCAGCGCGCAGTCGAACACCGGGGAGCTGTTTTTT
-,TRBD1,TRBV2,TRBJ2-3,CACTLQGPDTQYF,TGTGCCTGCACGTTACAGGGGCCAGATACGCAGTATTTT
many,TRBD1,TRBV27,TRBJ2-7,CASSDRGSSYEQYF,TGTGCCAGCAGCGACAGGGGTAGCTCCTACGAGCAGTACTTC